This TCR beta chain appears in the sequencing data of a study of blood T cell repertoires in COVID-19. Looking at the study overall: From T cells, B-cell-depleted T cells, or PBMCs came the material, which was cDNA or gDNA.

CDR1 WNHNN and CDR2 SYGVQD come from the germline V gene (reference sequence). Trimming removed 3 bases from V and 6 bases from J, with 11 bases in between. The CDR3 spans 13 residues. The repertoire was sequenced with immunoSEQ multiplex PCR; TCRdb's copy has only in-frame clones and lacks some. In the table there are some 110,000 clones, approximately 86% of which are singletons. This clone has only one observation. Specimen: peripheral blood. The chain joins TRBV10-1 to TRBJ1-1; a possible D gene is TRBD1 (5 bases). The sequence was collected from a man aged 40-49 years with acute or convalescent COVID-19. The CDR3 region is CASSDQGTPEAFF. For the CDR3, the DNA is TGCGCCAGCAGTGACCAGGGTACCCCTGAAGCTTTCTTT.